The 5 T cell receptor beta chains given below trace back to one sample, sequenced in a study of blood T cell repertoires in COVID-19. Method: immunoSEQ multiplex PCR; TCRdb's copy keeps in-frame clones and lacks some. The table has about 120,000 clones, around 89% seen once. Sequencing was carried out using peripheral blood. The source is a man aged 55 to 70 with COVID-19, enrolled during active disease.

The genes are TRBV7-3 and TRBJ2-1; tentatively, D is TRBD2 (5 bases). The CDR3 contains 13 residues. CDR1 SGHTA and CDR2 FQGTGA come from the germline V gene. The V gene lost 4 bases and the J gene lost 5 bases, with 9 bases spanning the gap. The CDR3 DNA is TGTGCCAGCAGCTCCCCCGGGGACAATGAGCAGTTCTTC. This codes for CASSSPGDNEQFF. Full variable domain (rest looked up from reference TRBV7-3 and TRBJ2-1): GAGVSQTPSNKVTEKGKYVELRCDPISGHTALYWYRQSLGQGPEFLIYFQGTGAADDSGLPNDRFFAVRPEGSVSTLKIQRTERGDSAVYLCASSSPGDNEQFFGPGTRLTVL.

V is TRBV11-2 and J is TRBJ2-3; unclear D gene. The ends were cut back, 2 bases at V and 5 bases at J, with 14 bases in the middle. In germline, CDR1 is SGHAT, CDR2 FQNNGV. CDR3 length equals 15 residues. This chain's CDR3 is CASSLSRPLGDTQYF. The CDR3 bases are TGTGCCAGCAGCTTATCGCGGCCTCTGGGAGATACGCAGTATTTT.

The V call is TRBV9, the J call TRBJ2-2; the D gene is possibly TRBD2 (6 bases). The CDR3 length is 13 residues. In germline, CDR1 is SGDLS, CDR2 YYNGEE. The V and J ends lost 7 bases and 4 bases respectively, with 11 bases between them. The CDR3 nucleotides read TGTGCCAGCGGCCGGGACTTCACCGGGGAGCTGTTTTTT. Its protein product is CASGRDFTGELFF. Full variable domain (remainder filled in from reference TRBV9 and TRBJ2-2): DSGVTQTPKHLITATGQRVTLRCSPRSGDLSVYWYQQSLDQGLQFLIQYYNGEERAKGNILERFSAQQFPDLHSELNLSSLELGDSALYFCASGRDFTGELFFGEGSRLTVL.

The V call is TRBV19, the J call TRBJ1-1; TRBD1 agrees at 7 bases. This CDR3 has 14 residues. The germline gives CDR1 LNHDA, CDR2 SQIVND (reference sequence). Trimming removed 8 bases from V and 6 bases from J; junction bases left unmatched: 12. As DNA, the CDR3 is TGTGCCAGTGGTAAGACAGGGAGAAACCCTGAAGCTTTCTTT. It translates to CASGKTGRNPEAFF.

The CDR3 is CASTTGQDQAYNEQFF. The CDR3 DNA sequence: TGTGCCAGTACGACAGGGCAGGACCAAGCCTACAATGAGCAGTTCTTC. The chain links TRBV19 to TRBJ2-1; 7 bases are shared with TRBD1. Germline V gene lookup returns CDR1 LNHDA and CDR2 SQIVND (reference sequence). Germline trimming cut 7 bases from V and 2 bases from J; bases unmatched to any gene: 11. This CDR3 region has 16 residues.